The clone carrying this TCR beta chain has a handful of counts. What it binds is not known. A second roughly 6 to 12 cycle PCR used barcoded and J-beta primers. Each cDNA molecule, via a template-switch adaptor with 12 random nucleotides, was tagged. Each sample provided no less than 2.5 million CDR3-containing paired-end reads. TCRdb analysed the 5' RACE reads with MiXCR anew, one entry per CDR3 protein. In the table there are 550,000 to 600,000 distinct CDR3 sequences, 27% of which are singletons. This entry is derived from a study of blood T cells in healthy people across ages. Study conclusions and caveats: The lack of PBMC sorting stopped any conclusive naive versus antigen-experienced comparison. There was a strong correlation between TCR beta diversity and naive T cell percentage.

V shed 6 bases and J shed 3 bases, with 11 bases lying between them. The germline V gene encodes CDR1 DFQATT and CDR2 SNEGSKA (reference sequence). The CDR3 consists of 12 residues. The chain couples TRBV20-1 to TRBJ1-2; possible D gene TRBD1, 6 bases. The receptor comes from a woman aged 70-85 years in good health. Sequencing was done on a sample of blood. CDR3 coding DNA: TGCAGTGCCACCTCAGGGGACTATGGCTACACCTTC. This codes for CSATSGDYGYTF.